This T cell receptor beta chain was recorded in a study of blood T cell repertoires in COVID-19. Study information: Sample material is recorded as cDNA or gDNA derived from T cells, B-cell-depleted T cells, or PBMCs.

In the original processing: From reference gene primer amplification, estimates of nucleated cell counts were derived. Profiling relied on immunoSEQ multiplex PCR, and the TCRdb table lists in-frame clones only, not all of them. V, J and clone size derive from that table, while D and trimming were established from the DNA sequence. The data hold some 95,000 clones, with around 90% observed a single time. Germline loops: CDR1 SGHNT, CDR2 YYREEE (reference sequence). This CDR3 comprises 15 residues. V gave up 4 bases and J gave up 0 bases, with 14 bases separating them. This TCR was recovered from a human donor with active COVID-19. The donor label of this sample is uncertain. Sequencing was performed on peripheral blood. The genes are TRBV5-4 and TRBJ2-7; D is possibly TRBD2 (7 bases). CDR3 in amino acids: CASSPRGAFSYEQYF. CDR3 DNA: TGTGCCAGCAGCCCCCGGGGGGCGTTCTCCTACGAGCAGTACTTC.